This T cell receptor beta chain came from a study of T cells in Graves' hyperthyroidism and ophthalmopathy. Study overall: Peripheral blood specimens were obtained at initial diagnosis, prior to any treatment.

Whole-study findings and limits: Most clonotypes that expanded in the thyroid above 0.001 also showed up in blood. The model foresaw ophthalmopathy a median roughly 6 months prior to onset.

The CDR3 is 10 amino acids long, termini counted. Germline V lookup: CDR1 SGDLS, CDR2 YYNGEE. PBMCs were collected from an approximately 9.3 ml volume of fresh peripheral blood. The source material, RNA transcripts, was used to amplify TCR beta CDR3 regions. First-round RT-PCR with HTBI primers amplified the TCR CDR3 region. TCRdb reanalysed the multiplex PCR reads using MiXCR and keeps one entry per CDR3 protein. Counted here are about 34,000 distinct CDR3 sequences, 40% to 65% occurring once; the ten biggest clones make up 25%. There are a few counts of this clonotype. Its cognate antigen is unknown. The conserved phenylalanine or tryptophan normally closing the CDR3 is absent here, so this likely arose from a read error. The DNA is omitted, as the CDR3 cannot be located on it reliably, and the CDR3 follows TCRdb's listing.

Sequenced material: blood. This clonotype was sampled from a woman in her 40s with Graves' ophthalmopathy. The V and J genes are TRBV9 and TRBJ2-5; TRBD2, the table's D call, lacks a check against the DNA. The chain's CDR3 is CASSTGTGTS.